This TCR beta chain appears in the sequencing data of a study of blood T cell repertoires in COVID-19. Whole-study context: Whether acute or convalescent, the COVID-19 samples came from the United States, Italy and Spain. T cells, B-cell-depleted T cells, or PBMCs provided the cDNA or gDNA that served as material.

The CDR3 has 16 residues. The V gene end was trimmed by 5 bases and the J gene end by 0 bases; junction bases not matched to a gene: 7. Germline values: CDR1 LNHDA, CDR2 SQIVND (reference sequence). Method: immunoSEQ multiplex PCR; TCRdb's copy keeps in-frame clones and lacks some. This table has 150,000 to 200,000 clones, 70% to 90% appearing once. Material: peripheral blood. The receptor was derived from a man over 45 with active or convalescent COVID-19. The chain joins TRBV19 to TRBJ1-3; 7 bases are shared with TRBD1. CDR3 residues: CASSHHRGSSGNTIYF. CDR3 DNA sequence: TGTGCCAGTAGTCACCACAGGGGCTCCTCTGGAAACACCATATATTTT.